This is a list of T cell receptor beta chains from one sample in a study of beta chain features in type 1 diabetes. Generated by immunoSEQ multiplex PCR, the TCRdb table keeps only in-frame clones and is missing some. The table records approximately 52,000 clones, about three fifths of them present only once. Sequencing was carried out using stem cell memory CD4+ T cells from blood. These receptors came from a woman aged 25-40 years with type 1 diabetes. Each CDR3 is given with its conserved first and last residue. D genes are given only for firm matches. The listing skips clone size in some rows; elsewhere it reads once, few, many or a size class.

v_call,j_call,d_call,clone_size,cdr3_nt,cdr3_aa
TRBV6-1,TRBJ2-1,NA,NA,TGTGCCAGCAGTGAAGTCGGCTCCTACAATGAGCAGTTCTTC,CASSEVGSYNEQFF
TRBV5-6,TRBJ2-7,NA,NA,TGTGCCAGCAGCTTGATAGCCCACGAGCAGTACTTC,CASSLIAHEQYF
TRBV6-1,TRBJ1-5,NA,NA,TGTGCCAGCAGTGAAGTCCCGACAGCCCATCAGCCCCAGCATTTT,CASSEVPTAHQPQHF
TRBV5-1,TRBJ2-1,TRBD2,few,TGCGCCAGCAGCCCTCTGAGCGGGAGTAGTCATGAGCAGTTCTTC,CASSPLSGSSHEQFF
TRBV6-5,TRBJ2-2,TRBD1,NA,TGTGCCAGCATGACGGGACAGGGGGCCACCGGGGAGCTGTTTTTT,CASMTGQGATGELFF
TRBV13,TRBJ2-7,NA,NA,TGTGCCAGCAGCTTACAGGACTTCGAGCAGTACTTC,CASSLQDFEQYF
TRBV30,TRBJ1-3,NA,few,TGTGCCTGGAGTGTACCCGGCGAACAGGTTTCTGGAAACACCATATATTTT,CAWSVPGEQVSGNTIYF
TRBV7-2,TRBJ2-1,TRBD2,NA,TGTGCCAGCAGAATTAGCGGGTTTTCCTACAATGAGCAGTTCTTC,CASRISGFSYNEQFF
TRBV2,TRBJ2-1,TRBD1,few,TGTGCCAGCAGGCCCGGGACAGCTTACAATGAGCAGTTCTTC,CASRPGTAYNEQFF
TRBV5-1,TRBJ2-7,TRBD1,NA,TGCGCCAGCAGCGAAAGGACAGGGCGAGGCGACGAGCAGTACTTC,CASSERTGRGDEQYF